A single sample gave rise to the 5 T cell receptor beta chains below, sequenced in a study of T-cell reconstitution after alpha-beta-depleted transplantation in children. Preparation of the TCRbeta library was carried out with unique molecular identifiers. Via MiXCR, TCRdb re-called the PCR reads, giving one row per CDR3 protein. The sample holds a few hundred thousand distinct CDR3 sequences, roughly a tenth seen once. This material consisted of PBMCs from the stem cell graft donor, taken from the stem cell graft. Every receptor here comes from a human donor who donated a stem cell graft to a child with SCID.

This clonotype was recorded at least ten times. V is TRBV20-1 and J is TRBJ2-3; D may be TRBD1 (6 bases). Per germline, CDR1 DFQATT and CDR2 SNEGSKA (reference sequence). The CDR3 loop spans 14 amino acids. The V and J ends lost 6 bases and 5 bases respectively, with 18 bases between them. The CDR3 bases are TGCAGTGCGGAACCGGGACATGGGGGAGATACGCAGTATTTT. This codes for CSAEPGHGGDTQYF.

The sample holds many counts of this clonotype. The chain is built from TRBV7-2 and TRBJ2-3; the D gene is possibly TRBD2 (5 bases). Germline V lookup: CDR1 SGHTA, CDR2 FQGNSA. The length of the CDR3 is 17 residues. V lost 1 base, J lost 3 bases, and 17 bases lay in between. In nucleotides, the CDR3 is TGTGCCAGCAGCTTAGTTGGAAGTGGGCGCGGGACAGATACGCAGTATTTT. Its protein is CASSLVGSGRGTDTQYF. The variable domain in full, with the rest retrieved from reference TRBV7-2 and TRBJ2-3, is GAGVSQSPSNKVTEKGKDVELRCDPISGHTALYWYRQSLGQGLEFLIYFQGNSAPDKSGLPSDRFSAERTGGSVSTLTIQRTQQEDSAVYLCASSLVGSGRGTDTQYFGPGTRLTVL.

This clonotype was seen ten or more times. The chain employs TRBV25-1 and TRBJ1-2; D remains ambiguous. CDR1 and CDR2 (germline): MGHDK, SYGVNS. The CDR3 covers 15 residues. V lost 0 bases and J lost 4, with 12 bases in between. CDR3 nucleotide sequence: TGTGCCAGCAGTGAATATGGAGAAGGAGCCTATGGCTACACCTTC. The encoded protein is CASSEYGEGAYGYTF.

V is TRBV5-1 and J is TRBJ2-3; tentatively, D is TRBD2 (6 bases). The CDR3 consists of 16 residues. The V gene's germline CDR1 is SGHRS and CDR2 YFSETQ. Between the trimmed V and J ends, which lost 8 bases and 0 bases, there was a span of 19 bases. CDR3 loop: CASYPRGDPSTDTQYF. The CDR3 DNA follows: TGCGCCAGTTACCCCCGCGGGGACCCTAGCACAGATACGCAGTATTTT.

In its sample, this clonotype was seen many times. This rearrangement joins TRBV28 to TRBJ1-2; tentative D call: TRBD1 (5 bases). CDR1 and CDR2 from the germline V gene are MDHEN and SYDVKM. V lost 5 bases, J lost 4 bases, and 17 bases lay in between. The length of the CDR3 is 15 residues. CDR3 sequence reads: CASSNRTPGGYGYTF. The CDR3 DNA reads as TGTGCCAGCAGTAACAGGACCCCGGGTGGCTATGGCTACACCTTC.